This T cell receptor (beta chain) was identified in a study of blood T cells in healthy people across ages. This clonotype was observed a handful of times. This CDR3 spans 17 amino acids. Germline V gene sequence: CDR1 MDHEN, CDR2 SYDVKM. The V gene lost 7 bases and the J gene lost 5 bases, with 27 bases spanning the gap. Primed by a sample-barcoded 5' primer and a J-beta primer mix, a second PCR proceeded for 7 to 11 cycles. TCRdb re-called the 5' RACE reads with MiXCR, one entry per CDR3 protein. The data hold about 540,000 distinct CDR3 sequences, with about 24% observed a single time. Each donor gave approximately 9.5 milliliters of peripheral blood. The data also belong to a second study, concerning T cells of mothers and their children. That report notes: The study found thymic selection shapes TCR recombination output similarly in related and unrelated pairs. When mothers and children were related, their normalized repertoire overlap, which was always slightly higher, did not differ significantly from that of unrelated pairs.

V gene TRBV28 combines with J gene TRBJ2-7, with TRBD2 as a possible D gene (8 bases). This receptor was obtained from a boy younger than 18 in good health. Sequencing used blood. The CDR3 DNA follows: TGTGCCAGCACCCCGGCGGCAGGGGGACTAGGGGAAAACGAGCAGTACTTC. Translated, it gives CASTPAAGGLGENEQYF.